The rows below give T cell receptor beta chains drawn from one sample of a study of control samples from healthy donors and cancer patients. The assay was immunoSEQ multiplex PCR, and TCRdb's table has in-frame clones only and misses some. Here the sample spans about 200,000 clones, 91% being singletons. The specimen was blood. The receptors come from a man aged 30-40 years in good health. CDR3s include the opening cysteine and the closing phenylalanine or tryptophan. The D gene is left open where the match is weak. Clone size appears in some rows only: once, few, many, or a class for an expanded clone.

d_gene: NA
j_gene: TRBJ2-1
abundance: NA
v_gene: TRBV4-1
CDR3aa: CASSQGGRNEQFF
CDR3nt: TGCGCCAGCAGCCAAGGGGGGAGGAATGAGCAGTTCTTC

d_gene: TRBD2
j_gene: TRBJ2-2
abundance: NA
v_gene: TRBV2
CDR3aa: CASSGSGGRTGELFF
CDR3nt: TGTGCCAGCTCGGGTAGCGGGGGAAGGACCGGGGAGCTGTTTTTT

d_gene: NA
j_gene: TRBJ2-7
abundance: NA
v_gene: TRBV2
CDR3aa: CASTLGQPTYEQYF
CDR3nt: TGTGCCAGCACCCTAGGGCAGCCGACCTACGAGCAGTACTTC

d_gene: TRBD2
j_gene: TRBJ2-3
abundance: NA
v_gene: TRBV27
CDR3aa: CASSKGLAGGGDTQYF
CDR3nt: TGTGCCAGCAGTAAGGGACTAGCGGGGGGTGGCGATACGCAGTATTTT

d_gene: NA
j_gene: TRBJ1-1
abundance: once
v_gene: TRBV7-9
CDR3aa: CASSFGFTEAFF
CDR3nt: TGTGCCAGCAGCTTCGGTTTCACTGAAGCTTTCTTT

d_gene: NA
j_gene: TRBJ1-3
abundance: NA
v_gene: TRBV24-1
CDR3aa: CATSDSRRAGNTIYF
CDR3nt: TGTGCCACCAGTGATTCGAGGAGGGCTGGAAACACCATATATTTT

d_gene: TRBD2
j_gene: TRBJ2-7
abundance: NA
v_gene: TRBV5-5
CDR3aa: CASSLLSGAYEQYF
CDR3nt: TGTGCCAGCAGCTTACTTAGCGGGGCCTACGAGCAGTACTTC

d_gene: TRBD2
j_gene: TRBJ2-2
abundance: NA
v_gene: TRBV3-1/TRBV3-2
CDR3aa: CASSQGSGGHTGELFF
CDR3nt: TGTGCCAGCAGCCAAGGGAGCGGGGGGCACACCGGGGAGCTGTTTTTT

d_gene: NA
j_gene: TRBJ2-7
abundance: NA
v_gene: TRBV6-6
CDR3aa: CASSYLQVAEQYF
CDR3nt: TGTGCCAGCAGTTACTTACAGGTCGCCGAGCAGTACTTC

d_gene: NA
j_gene: TRBJ1-1
abundance: NA
v_gene: TRBV19
CDR3aa: CASSIGGSEAFF
CDR3nt: TGTGCCAGTAGTATCGGGGGGAGTGAAGCTTTCTTT

d_gene: TRBD1
j_gene: TRBJ1-3
abundance: NA
v_gene: TRBV12-3/TRBV12-4
CDR3aa: CASSPTGASTIYF
CDR3nt: TGTGCCAGCAGTCCGACAGGGGCCAGCACCATATATTTT

d_gene: TRBD1
j_gene: TRBJ1-5
abundance: NA
v_gene: TRBV6-1
CDR3aa: CASSEVQGGQPQHF
CDR3nt: TGTGCCAGCAGTGAAGTTCAGGGGGGCCAGCCCCAGCATTTT

d_gene: TRBD1
j_gene: TRBJ2-1
abundance: NA
v_gene: TRBV3-1/TRBV3-2
CDR3aa: CASSHLQGGQFF
CDR3nt: TGTGCCAGCAGCCACCTGCAAGGGGGCCAGTTCTTC

d_gene: TRBD1
j_gene: TRBJ1-6
abundance: NA
v_gene: TRBV30
CDR3aa: CAWSAGQGNSPLHF
CDR3nt: TGTGCCTGGAGCGCGGGACAGGGTAATTCACCCCTCCACTTT

d_gene: NA
j_gene: TRBJ2-1
abundance: NA
v_gene: TRBV30
CDR3aa: CAWSETRGSYNEQFF
CDR3nt: TGTGCCTGGAGTGAAACGAGGGGTTCCTACAATGAGCAGTTCTTC

d_gene: TRBD2
j_gene: TRBJ2-5
abundance: once
v_gene: TRBV4-2
CDR3aa: CASSRRTSGGQETQYF
CDR3nt: TGTGCCAGCAGCCGGCGCACTAGCGGGGGCCAAGAGACCCAGTACTTC

d_gene: NA
j_gene: TRBJ2-1
abundance: NA
v_gene: TRBV4-1
CDR3aa: CASSQAWSYNEQFF
CDR3nt: TGCGCCAGCAGCCAAGCATGGAGTTACAATGAGCAGTTCTTC

d_gene: TRBD1
j_gene: TRBJ1-5
abundance: NA
v_gene: TRBV19
CDR3aa: CASSPDRGGNQPQHF
CDR3nt: TGTGCCAGTAGTCCGGACAGGGGAGGCAATCAGCCCCAGCATTTT

d_gene: NA
j_gene: TRBJ1-5
abundance: NA
v_gene: TRBV2
CDR3aa: CASIRSRGGDQPQHF
CDR3nt: TGTGCCAGCATAAGGAGTCGGGGGGGAGATCAGCCCCAGCATTTT

d_gene: NA
j_gene: TRBJ1-2
abundance: NA
v_gene: TRBV19
CDR3aa: CASSIALTALNYGYTF
CDR3nt: TGTGCCAGTAGTATAGCCCTGACAGCCCTTAACTATGGCTACACCTTC

d_gene: NA
j_gene: TRBJ1-3
abundance: NA
v_gene: TRBV15
CDR3aa: CATSRDAASSGNTIYF
CDR3nt: TGTGCCACCAGCAGAGATGCGGCTAGCTCTGGAAACACCATATATTTT

d_gene: TRBD1
j_gene: TRBJ2-1
abundance: NA
v_gene: TRBV13
CDR3aa: CASSSKPGTATYNEQFF
CDR3nt: TGTGCCAGCAGCTCCAAACCCGGGACAGCCACTTACAATGAGCAGTTCTTC

d_gene: NA
j_gene: TRBJ1-4
abundance: once
v_gene: TRBV5-1
CDR3aa: CASSPSGQRNEKLFF
CDR3nt: TGCGCCAGCAGCCCCTCGGGACAACGTAATGAAAAACTGTTTTTT

d_gene: NA
j_gene: TRBJ2-3
abundance: NA
v_gene: TRBV30
CDR3aa: CAWRGGDAPRRTDTQYF
CDR3nt: TGTGCCTGGAGGGGCGGGGACGCTCCTCGGCGAACAGATACGCAGTATTTT

d_gene: TRBD1
j_gene: TRBJ2-5
abundance: NA
v_gene: TRBV25-1
CDR3aa: CASSASGTAKLTQYF
CDR3nt: TGTGCCAGCAGTGCCTCCGGGACAGCGAAGCTAACCCAGTACTTC

d_gene: NA
j_gene: TRBJ2-5
abundance: NA
v_gene: TRBV27
CDR3aa: CASRLGRHGQETQYF
CDR3nt: TGTGCCAGCAGACTGGGACGGCATGGACAAGAGACCCAGTACTTC

d_gene: NA
j_gene: TRBJ2-2
abundance: NA
v_gene: TRBV6-5
CDR3aa: CASTRGTANTGELFF
CDR3nt: TGTGCCAGCACTCGGGGGACAGCGAACACCGGGGAGCTGTTTTTT

d_gene: TRBD1
j_gene: TRBJ1-3
abundance: once
v_gene: TRBV4-2
CDR3aa: CASSQSDRAGNTIYF
CDR3nt: TGTGCCAGCAGCCAATCCGACAGGGCTGGAAACACCATATATTTT

d_gene: TRBD2
j_gene: TRBJ2-2
abundance: NA
v_gene: TRBV27
CDR3aa: CASRPTSGGNTGELFF
CDR3nt: TGTGCCAGCAGACCCACTAGCGGGGGGAACACCGGGGAGCTGTTTTTT

d_gene: NA
j_gene: TRBJ1-5
abundance: NA
v_gene: TRBV7-5
CDR3aa: CVRSLDKPGGLSNQPQHF
CDR3nt: TGTGTCAGAAGCTTAGATAAGCCGGGGGGCCTAAGCAATCAGCCCCAGCATTTT

d_gene: NA
j_gene: TRBJ1-1
abundance: NA
v_gene: TRBV7-2
CDR3aa: CASKQGMNTEAFF
CDR3nt: TGTGCCAGCAAACAGGGTATGAACACTGAAGCTTTCTTT

d_gene: NA
j_gene: TRBJ2-3
abundance: NA
v_gene: TRBV12-5
CDR3aa: CASRSGMAFRTDTQYF
CDR3nt: TGTGCTAGTCGAAGTGGGATGGCGTTTCGCACAGATACGCAGTATTTT

d_gene: TRBD2
j_gene: TRBJ2-7
abundance: NA
v_gene: TRBV2
CDR3aa: CASRTSGLEQYF
CDR3nt: TGTGCCAGCAGGACTAGCGGGCTCGAGCAGTACTTC

d_gene: NA
j_gene: TRBJ2-3
abundance: NA
v_gene: TRBV7-2
CDR3aa: CASSLDGDPRWDTQYF
CDR3nt: TGTGCCAGCAGCTTAGACGGGGACCCGCGGTGGGATACGCAGTATTTT

d_gene: NA
j_gene: TRBJ1-1
abundance: NA
v_gene: TRBV19
CDR3aa: CASSPTGSWGTEAFF
CDR3nt: TGTGCCAGTAGCCCGACCGGATCCTGGGGGACTGAAGCTTTCTTT

d_gene: TRBD1
j_gene: TRBJ1-6
abundance: NA
v_gene: TRBV6-1
CDR3aa: CASSERRQGDNSPLHF
CDR3nt: TGTGCCAGCAGTGAACGTCGACAGGGGGATAATTCACCCCTCCACTTT

d_gene: NA
j_gene: TRBJ1-4
abundance: NA
v_gene: TRBV2
CDR3aa: CASMATVPGEKLFF
CDR3nt: TGTGCCAGCATGGCGACCGTTCCGGGGGAAAAACTGTTTTTT

d_gene: NA
j_gene: TRBJ1-2
abundance: NA
v_gene: TRBV7-9
CDR3aa: CASSSDTLWHYGYTF
CDR3nt: TGTGCCAGCAGCTCCGACACTCTTTGGCACTATGGCTACACCTTC

d_gene: NA
j_gene: TRBJ1-2
abundance: NA
v_gene: TRBV21-1
CDR3aa: CASSTLGRDRGPSNYGYTF
CDR3nt: TGTGCCAGCAGCACTTTGGGCCGGGACAGGGGACCCTCTAACTATGGCTACACCTTC

d_gene: NA
j_gene: TRBJ1-2
abundance: NA
v_gene: TRBV2
CDR3aa: CAGRNRQINYGYTF
CDR3nt: TGTGCCGGAAGAAACAGACAGATAAACTATGGCTACACCTTC

d_gene: NA
j_gene: TRBJ2-1
abundance: NA
v_gene: TRBV9
CDR3aa: CASSRVGREQFF
CDR3nt: TGTGCCAGCAGCAGAGTCGGGAGAGAGCAGTTCTTC

d_gene: NA
j_gene: TRBJ2-2
abundance: NA
v_gene: TRBV11-2
CDR3aa: CASSAGLGGIRTGELFF
CDR3nt: TGTGCCAGCAGCGCTGGCCTTGGGGGCATACGGACCGGGGAGCTGTTTTTT

d_gene: NA
j_gene: TRBJ1-4
abundance: NA
v_gene: TRBV6-5
CDR3aa: CASSPLGASEKLFF
CDR3nt: TGTGCCAGCAGCCCCCTGGGGGCGTCAGAAAAACTGTTTTTT

d_gene: NA
j_gene: TRBJ1-4
abundance: NA
v_gene: TRBV3-1/TRBV3-2
CDR3aa: CASSSGTSGKLFF
CDR3nt: TGTGCCAGCAGCTCCGGGACCTCAGGAAAACTGTTTTTT

d_gene: NA
j_gene: TRBJ1-6
abundance: NA
v_gene: TRBV10-2
CDR3aa: CASSESNTGSYNSPLHF
CDR3nt: TGCGCCAGCAGTGAGTCTAACACAGGCTCCTATAATTCACCCCTCCACTTT

d_gene: NA
j_gene: TRBJ1-4
abundance: NA
v_gene: TRBV28
CDR3aa: CASSSGQTNEKLFF
CDR3nt: TGTGCCAGCAGTAGTGGACAGACTAATGAAAAACTGTTTTTT

d_gene: TRBD1
j_gene: TRBJ2-7
abundance: NA
v_gene: TRBV5-1
CDR3aa: CASSLGTGSSYEQYF
CDR3nt: TGCGCCAGCAGTTTGGGGACAGGGAGCTCCTACGAGCAGTACTTC

d_gene: NA
j_gene: TRBJ1-1
abundance: NA
v_gene: TRBV2
CDR3aa: CASSGQALEAFF
CDR3nt: TGTGCCAGCAGTGGGCAGGCCCTCGAAGCTTTCTTT

d_gene: NA
j_gene: TRBJ1-4
abundance: NA
v_gene: TRBV25-1
CDR3aa: CASSEPDSDEKLFF
CDR3nt: TGTGCCAGCAGTGAACCGGACAGCGATGAAAAACTGTTTTTT

d_gene: NA
j_gene: TRBJ2-3
abundance: NA
v_gene: TRBV11-2
CDR3aa: CASSWSDTQYF
CDR3nt: TGTGCCAGCAGCTGGTCCGATACGCAGTATTTT

d_gene: TRBD2
j_gene: TRBJ2-7
abundance: NA
v_gene: TRBV5-8
CDR3aa: CASSPWASGGYEQYF
CDR3nt: TGTGCCAGCAGCCCATGGGCTAGCGGGGGCTACGAGCAGTACTTC

d_gene: TRBD1
j_gene: TRBJ1-1
abundance: NA
v_gene: TRBV2
CDR3aa: CASSVGQGNTEAFF
CDR3nt: TGTGCCAGCAGTGTCGGACAGGGGAACACTGAAGCTTTCTTT

d_gene: NA
j_gene: TRBJ1-3
abundance: NA
v_gene: TRBV11-2
CDR3aa: CASSLERAPGNTIYF
CDR3nt: TGTGCCAGCAGCTTGGAGAGGGCCCCTGGAAACACCATATATTTT

d_gene: NA
j_gene: TRBJ2-5
abundance: few
v_gene: TRBV2
CDR3aa: CASSVAVDQETQYF
CDR3nt: TGTGCCAGCAGTGTTGCGGTAGACCAAGAGACCCAGTACTTC

d_gene: TRBD1
j_gene: TRBJ2-7
abundance: NA
v_gene: TRBV12-5
CDR3aa: CASGTQGTVSYEQYF
CDR3nt: TGTGCTAGTGGTACCCAAGGGACAGTATCCTACGAGCAGTACTTC

d_gene: TRBD2
j_gene: TRBJ2-7
abundance: NA
v_gene: TRBV7-2
CDR3aa: CASSPTGLAGGGEQYF
CDR3nt: TGTGCCAGCAGCCCTACCGGACTAGCGGGAGGCGGCGAGCAGTACTTC

d_gene: NA
j_gene: TRBJ1-2
abundance: NA
v_gene: TRBV12-3/TRBV12-4
CDR3aa: CATSLGRGYGYTF
CDR3nt: TGTGCCACATCATTGGGACGTGGCTATGGCTACACCTTC

d_gene: TRBD1
j_gene: TRBJ2-1
abundance: NA
v_gene: TRBV9
CDR3aa: CASVRDRDNEQFF
CDR3nt: TGTGCCAGCGTACGGGACAGGGACAATGAGCAGTTCTTC